This T cell receptor beta chain is from a study of technical replicates of blood from several donors. Germline CDR1 LGHNA, CDR2 YNFKEQ. Deletions cut 0 bases from V and 7 bases from J, with 9 bases between. CDR3 length: 13 amino acids. The method was immunoSEQ multiplex PCR; TCRdb's version includes in-frame clones alone and lacks a portion of them. The sample has under 80,000 clones; approximately 89% are singletons. The source of this sequence is a human donor in good health. Some clones in this sample may be carry-over from other donors' samples. The sample consisted of PBMCs. This chain joins TRBV4-2 and TRBJ1-2; D unresolved. The CDR3 loop is CASSQDGGGGYTF. CDR3 sequence (DNA): TGTGCCAGCAGCCAAGATGGAGGCGGTGGCTACACCTTC.